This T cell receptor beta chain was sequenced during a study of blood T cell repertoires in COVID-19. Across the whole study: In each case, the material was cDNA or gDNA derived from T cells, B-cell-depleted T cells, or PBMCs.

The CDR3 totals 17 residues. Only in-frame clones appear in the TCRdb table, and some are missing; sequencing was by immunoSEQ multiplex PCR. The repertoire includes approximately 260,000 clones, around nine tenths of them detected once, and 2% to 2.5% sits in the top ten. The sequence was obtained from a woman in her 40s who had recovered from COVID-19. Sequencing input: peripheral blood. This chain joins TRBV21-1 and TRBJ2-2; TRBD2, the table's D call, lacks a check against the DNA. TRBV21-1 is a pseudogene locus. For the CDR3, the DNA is TGTGCCAGCAGCAACAGATTTAGACTAGTCCACCCCGGGGAGCTGTTTTTT. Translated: CASSNRFRLVHPGELFF.